This T cell receptor (beta chain) was recorded in a study of CD8+ T cells in alopecia areata. The overall study: Patients took tofacitinib for 6 to 18 months, followed by 6 drug-free months.

This clone appeared a few times. Its target is not known. The CDR3 is 15 residues long. V shed 4 bases and J shed 3 bases, with 13 bases lying between them. CDR1 and CDR2 (germline): SGHRS, YFSETQ. Study-level findings and limits: Many of the expanded lesional clones endured in scalp and blood while on tofacitinib.

The treatment denotes: oral pan-JAK inhibitor, 5-10 mg twice daily. Peripheral blood, together with lesional scalp punch biopsies, was collected from alopecia areata patients. cDNA prepared by RNA extraction and subsequent reverse transcription served as the template for sequencing. This table comes from immunoSEQ multiplex PCR, and its TCRdb copy is limited to in-frame clones, with some not included. The sample lists about 120,000 clones, approximately 55% occurring once. Specimen: CD4+ T cells sorted from blood, collected at week 24, from a patient treated with tofacitinib. This clonotype was obtained from a human donor with alopecia areata. This chain links TRBV5-1 with TRBJ1-4; D gene unclear. CDR3 in DNA: TGCGCCAGCAGCCGAGACGGATCCTCTAATGAAAAACTGTTTTTT. This encodes CASSRDGSSNEKLFF.